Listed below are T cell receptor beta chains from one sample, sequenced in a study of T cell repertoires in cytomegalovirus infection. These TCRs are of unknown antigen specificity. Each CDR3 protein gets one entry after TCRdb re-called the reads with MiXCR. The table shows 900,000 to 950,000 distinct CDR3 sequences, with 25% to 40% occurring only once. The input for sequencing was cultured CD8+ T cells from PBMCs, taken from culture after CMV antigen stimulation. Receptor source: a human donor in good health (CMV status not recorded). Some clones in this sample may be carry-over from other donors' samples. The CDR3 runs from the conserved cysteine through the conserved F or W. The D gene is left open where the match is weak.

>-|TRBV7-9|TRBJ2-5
CASGIPALVSETQYF
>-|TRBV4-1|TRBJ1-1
CASSQENRRTGEAFF
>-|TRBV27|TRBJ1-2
CASSLYSMEGYYGYTF
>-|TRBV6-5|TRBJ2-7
CASSHGGATYEQYF
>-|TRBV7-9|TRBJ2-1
CASSSLEEQFF
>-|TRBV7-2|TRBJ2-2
CASSLVGDGLGELFF
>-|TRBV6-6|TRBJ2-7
CASSRGSYVEQYF
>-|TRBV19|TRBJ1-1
CASSIGISNTEAFF
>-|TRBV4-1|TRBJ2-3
CASSQEAVDSTDTQYF
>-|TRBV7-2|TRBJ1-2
CASSPRTARPNGYTF
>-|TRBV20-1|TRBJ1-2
CSARDSILGHFNYGYTF
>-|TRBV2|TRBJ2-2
CATPEGSTTGELFF
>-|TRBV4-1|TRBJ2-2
CASSHSGTENTGELFF
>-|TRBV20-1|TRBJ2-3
CSARDLPTDTQYF
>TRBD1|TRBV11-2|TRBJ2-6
CASSRDRSVWANVLTF
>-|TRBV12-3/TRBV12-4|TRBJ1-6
CASTIHRTGSPLHF
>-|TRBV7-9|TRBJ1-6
CASTLPVGEHRNNSPLHF
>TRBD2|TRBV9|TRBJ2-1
CASSASGGFNEQFF
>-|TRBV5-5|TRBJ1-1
CASSFNRANTEAFF
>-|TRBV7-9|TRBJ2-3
CASSSPQGYTQYF
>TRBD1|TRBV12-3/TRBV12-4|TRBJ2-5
CASRTTGDQETQYF
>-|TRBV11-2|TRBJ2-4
CASSLWRDSIQYF
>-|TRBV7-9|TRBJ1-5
CASSLEGGRAGNQPQHF
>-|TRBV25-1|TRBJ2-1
CASTEGGGEFF
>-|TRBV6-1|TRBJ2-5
CASSEKRSPWMFKETQYF
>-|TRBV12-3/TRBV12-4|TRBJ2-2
CASSPTPGNTGELFF
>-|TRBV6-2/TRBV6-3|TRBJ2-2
CASNGQNSNTGELFF
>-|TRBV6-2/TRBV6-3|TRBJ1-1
CASSYSQLDTEAFF
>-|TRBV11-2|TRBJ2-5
CASSTPRQETQYF
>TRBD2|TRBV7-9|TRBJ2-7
CASSPGRGSGDEQYF
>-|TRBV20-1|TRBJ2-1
CSARDFAGASTYNEQFF
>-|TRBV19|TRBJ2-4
CASSIAAGSAKNIQYF
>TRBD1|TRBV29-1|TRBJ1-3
CSVEGGQLSGNTIYF
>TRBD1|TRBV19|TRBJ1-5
CASTPGTGGAGQPQHF
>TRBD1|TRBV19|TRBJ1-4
CASSIASDRGPWRMFF
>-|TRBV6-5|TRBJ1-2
CASSAPRDGPNYGYTF
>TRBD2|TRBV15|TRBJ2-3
CATSTSGGLSTDTQYF
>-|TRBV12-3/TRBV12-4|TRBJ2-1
CASSLVGGHNEQFF
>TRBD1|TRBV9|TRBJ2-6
CASSSGPGQGVSGANVLTF
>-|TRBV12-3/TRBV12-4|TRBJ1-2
CAILAGVPYGYTF
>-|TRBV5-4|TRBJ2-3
CASSPGVAASSTDTQYF
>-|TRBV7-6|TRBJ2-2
CASSLSDFTINTGELFF
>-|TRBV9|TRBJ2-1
CASSGLGLSFNEQFF
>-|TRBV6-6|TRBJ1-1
CASSSEGLTNTEAFF
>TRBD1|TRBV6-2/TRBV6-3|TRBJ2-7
CASTEGDSSTYEQYF
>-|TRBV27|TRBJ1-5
CASSPGPSGLLPQHF
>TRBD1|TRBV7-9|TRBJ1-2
CTSSLFEQGPNYGYTF
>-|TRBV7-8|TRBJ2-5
CASSFGTEETQYF
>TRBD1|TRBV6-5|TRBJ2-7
CASSYSGTGITDYEQYF
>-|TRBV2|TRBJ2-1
CASRLTRTGPGGSSYNEQFF
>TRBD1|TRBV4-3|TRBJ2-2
CASSQEQGAITGELFF
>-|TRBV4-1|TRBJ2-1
CASSPLSITGEYNEQFF
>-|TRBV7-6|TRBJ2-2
CASSPRDHPVATGELFF
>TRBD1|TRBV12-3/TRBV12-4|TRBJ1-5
CASRDRGLQPQHF
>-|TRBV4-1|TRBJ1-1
CASSQHMGTEAFF
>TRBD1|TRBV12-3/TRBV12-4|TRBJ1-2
CASSMTGALIYGYTF
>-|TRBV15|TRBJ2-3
CATSSDGFTDTQYF
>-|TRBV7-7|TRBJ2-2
CASSLYGSGTGELFF
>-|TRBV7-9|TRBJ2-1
CASSSREAPFYNEQFF